The T cell receptor (beta chain) described here comes from a study of blood T cell repertoires in COVID-19. At the level of the study: COVID-19 samples from acute and convalescent phases originated in the United States, Italy and Spain. T cells, B-cell-depleted T cells, or PBMCs supplied cDNA or gDNA.

This CDR3 contains 19 residues. V shed 5 bases, J shed 3 bases, and the junction held 14 bases outside the gene matches. Per germline, CDR1 MDHEN and CDR2 SYDVKM. Methods used by the authors: Nucleated cell counts were estimated from reference gene primer amplification. The protocol was immunoSEQ multiplex PCR, while the TCRdb copy is restricted to in-frame clones and leaves out a portion. The V and J calls and the clone size are those of that table, but D and trimming were determined from the DNA. The sample includes 84,000 or so clones, around four fifths of them seen just once. The chain uses TRBV28 and TRBJ1-5, with 12 bases that match TRBD1. Sequenced sample: peripheral blood. This receptor was taken from a man older than 75 with active or convalescent COVID-19. Here the CDR3 reads CASSAGTGGVGTANQPQHF. In nucleotides, the CDR3 is TGTGCCAGCAGTGCCGGGACAGGGGGCGTTGGCACGGCCAATCAGCCCCAGCATTTT.